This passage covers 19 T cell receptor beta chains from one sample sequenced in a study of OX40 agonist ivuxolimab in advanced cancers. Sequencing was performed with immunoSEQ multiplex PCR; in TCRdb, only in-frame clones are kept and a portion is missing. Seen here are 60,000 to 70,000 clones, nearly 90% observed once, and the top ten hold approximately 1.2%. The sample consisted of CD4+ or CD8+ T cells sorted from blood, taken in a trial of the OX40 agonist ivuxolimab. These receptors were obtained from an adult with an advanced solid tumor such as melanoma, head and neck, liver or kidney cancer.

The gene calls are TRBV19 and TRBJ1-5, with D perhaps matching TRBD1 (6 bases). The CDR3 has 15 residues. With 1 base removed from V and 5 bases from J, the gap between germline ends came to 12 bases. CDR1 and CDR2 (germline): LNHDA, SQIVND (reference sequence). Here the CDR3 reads CASSIARRGDQPQHF. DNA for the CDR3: TGTGCCAGTAGTATAGCACGCAGGGGAGATCAGCCCCAGCATTTT.

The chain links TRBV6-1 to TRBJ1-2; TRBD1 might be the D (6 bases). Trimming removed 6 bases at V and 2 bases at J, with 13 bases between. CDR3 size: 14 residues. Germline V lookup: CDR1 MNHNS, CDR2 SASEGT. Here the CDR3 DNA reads TGTGCCAGCAGCCCAGCGGGACAAAACTATGGCTACACCTTC. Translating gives CASSPAGQNYGYTF.

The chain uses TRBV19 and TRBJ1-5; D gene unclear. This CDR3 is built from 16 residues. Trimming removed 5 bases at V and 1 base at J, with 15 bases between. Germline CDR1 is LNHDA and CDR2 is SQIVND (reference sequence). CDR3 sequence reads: CASSESPGFSNQPQHF. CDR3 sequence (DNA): TGTGCCAGTAGTGAATCTCCGGGATTCAGCAATCAGCCCCAGCATTTT.

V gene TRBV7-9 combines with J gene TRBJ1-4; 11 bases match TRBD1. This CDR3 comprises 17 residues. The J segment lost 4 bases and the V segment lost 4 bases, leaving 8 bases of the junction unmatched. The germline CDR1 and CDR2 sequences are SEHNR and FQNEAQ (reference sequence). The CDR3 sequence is CASSSGQGVWGNEKLFF. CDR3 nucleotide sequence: TGTGCCAGCAGCTCGGGACAGGGGGTTTGGGGTAATGAAAAACTGTTTTTT.

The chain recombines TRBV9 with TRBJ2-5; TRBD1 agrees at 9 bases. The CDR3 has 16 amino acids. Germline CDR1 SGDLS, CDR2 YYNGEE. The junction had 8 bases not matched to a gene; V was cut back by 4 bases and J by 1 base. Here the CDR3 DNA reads TGTGCCAGCAGCTCTCGGACAGGGGCCCCCCAAGAGACCCAGTACTTC. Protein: CASSSRTGAPQETQYF.

The CDR3 sequence: CASSEAPGGQVKLFF. CDR3 bases: TGTGCCAGCAGTGAAGCGCCAGGGGGCCAGGTAAAACTGTTTTTT. The chain joins TRBV6-1 to TRBJ1-4; 8 positions agree with TRBD1. Germline V lookup: CDR1 MNHNS, CDR2 SASEGT. The CDR3 is 15 amino acids. V trimming: 0 bases; J trimming: 10 bases; junction bases outside the gene matches: 7.

This CDR3 reads CASSYIDSVGTGELFF. In DNA form, the CDR3 reads TGTGCCAGCAGTTACATCGACAGTGTGGGGACCGGGGAGCTGTTTTTT. The rearrangement uses TRBV6-6 and TRBJ2-2; D possibly corresponds to TRBD1 (5 bases). CDR3 length equals 16 residues. Trimming pared 2 bases from V and 5 bases from J, leaving 15 bases between. Per germline, CDR1 MNHNY and CDR2 SVGAGI (reference sequence).

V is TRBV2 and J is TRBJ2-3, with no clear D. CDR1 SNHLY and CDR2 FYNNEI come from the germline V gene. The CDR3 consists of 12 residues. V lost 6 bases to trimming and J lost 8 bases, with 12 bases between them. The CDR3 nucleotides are TGTGCCAGCAGCGTAGGGCTAGTTACGCAGTATTTT. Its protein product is CASSVGLVTQYF.

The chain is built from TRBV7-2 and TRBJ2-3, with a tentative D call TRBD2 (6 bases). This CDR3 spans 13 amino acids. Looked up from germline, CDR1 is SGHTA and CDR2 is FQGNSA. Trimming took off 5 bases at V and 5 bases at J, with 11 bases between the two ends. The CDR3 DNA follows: TGTGCCAGCAGCCGACTAGGCAGAGATACGCAGTATTTT. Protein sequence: CASSRLGRDTQYF.

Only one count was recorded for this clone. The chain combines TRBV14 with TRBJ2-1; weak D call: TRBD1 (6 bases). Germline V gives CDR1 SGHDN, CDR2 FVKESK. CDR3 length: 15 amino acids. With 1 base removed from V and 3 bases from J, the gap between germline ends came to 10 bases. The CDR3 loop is CASSQGVDSYNEQFF. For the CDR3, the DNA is TGTGCCAGCAGCCAAGGAGTGGACAGCTACAATGAGCAGTTCTTC.

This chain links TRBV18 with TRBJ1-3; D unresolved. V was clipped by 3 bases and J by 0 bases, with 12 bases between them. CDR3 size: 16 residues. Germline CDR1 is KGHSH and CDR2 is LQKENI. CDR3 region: CASSPELPSSGNTIYF. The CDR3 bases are TGTGCCAGCTCACCGGAACTCCCGAGCTCTGGAAACACCATATATTTT. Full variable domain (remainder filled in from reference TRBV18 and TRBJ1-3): NAGVMQNPRHLVRRRGQEARLRCSPMKGHSHVYWYRQLPEEGLKFMVYLQKENIIDESGMPKERFSAEFPKEGPSILRIQQVVRGDSAAYFCASSPELPSSGNTIYFGEGSWLTVV.

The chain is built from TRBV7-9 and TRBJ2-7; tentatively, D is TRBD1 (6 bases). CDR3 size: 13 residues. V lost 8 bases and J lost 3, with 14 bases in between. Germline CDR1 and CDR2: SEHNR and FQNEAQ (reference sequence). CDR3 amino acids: CASSKAGVYEQYF. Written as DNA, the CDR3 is TGTGCCAGCTCCAAAGCAGGGGTCTACGAGCAGTACTTC.

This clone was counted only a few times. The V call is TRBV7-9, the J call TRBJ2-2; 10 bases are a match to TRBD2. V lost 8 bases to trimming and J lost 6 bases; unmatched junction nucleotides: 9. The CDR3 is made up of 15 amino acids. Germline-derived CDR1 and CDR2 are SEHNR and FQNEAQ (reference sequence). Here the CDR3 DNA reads TGTGCCAGCGGACTCACCGGGACTAGCGCCGGGGAGCTGTTTTTT. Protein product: CASGLTGTSAGELFF.

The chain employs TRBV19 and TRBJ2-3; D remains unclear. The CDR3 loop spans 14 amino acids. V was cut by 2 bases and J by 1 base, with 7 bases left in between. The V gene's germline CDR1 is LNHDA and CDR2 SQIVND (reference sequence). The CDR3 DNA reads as TGTGCCAGTAGTATAAGGCTCGGCACAGATACGCAGTATTTT. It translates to CASSIRLGTDTQYF.

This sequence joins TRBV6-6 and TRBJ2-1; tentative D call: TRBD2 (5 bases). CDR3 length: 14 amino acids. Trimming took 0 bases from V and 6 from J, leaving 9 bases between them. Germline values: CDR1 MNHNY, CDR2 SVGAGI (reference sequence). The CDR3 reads CASSYSSGSNEQFF. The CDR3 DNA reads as TGTGCCAGCAGTTACTCGAGCGGTAGCAATGAGCAGTTCTTC.

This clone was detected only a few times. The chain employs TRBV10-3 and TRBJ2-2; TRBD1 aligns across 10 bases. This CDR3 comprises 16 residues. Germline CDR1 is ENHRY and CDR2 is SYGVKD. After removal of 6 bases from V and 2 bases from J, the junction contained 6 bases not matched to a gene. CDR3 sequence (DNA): TGTGCCATCAGCCCAGGACAGGGGGTAAACACCGGGGAGCTGTTTTTT. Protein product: CAISPGQGVNTGELFF.

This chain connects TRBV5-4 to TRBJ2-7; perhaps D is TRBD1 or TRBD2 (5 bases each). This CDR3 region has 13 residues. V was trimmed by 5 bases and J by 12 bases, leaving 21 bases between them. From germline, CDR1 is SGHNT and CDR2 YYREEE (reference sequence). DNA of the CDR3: TGTGCCAGCAGTACGGACATGAGGGACCACTGGTACTTC. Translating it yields CASSTDMRDHWYF.

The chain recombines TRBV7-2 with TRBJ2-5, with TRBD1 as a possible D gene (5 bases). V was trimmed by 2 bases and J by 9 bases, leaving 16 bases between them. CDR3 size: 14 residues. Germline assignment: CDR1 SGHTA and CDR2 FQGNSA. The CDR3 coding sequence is TGTGCCAGCAGCTTAAGGCGCCCTCAAGGGGCCCAGTACTTC. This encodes CASSLRRPQGAQYF.

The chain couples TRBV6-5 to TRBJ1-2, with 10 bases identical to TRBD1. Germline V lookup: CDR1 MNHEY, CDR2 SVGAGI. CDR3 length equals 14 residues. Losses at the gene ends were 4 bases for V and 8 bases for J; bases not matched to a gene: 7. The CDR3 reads CASSLRDRGRGYTF. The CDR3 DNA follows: TGTGCCAGCAGTTTACGGGACAGGGGTCGCGGCTACACCTTC.